A single sample is the source of the 15 T cell receptor beta chains below, sequenced in a study of neurological immune-mediated disorders. TCRdb called the 5' RACE reads again in MiXCR, with one record for every CDR3 protein. The repertoire holds tens of thousands of distinct CDR3 sequences, around 3.3% seen once, with 5.9% in the top ten. Sequenced: PBMCs. These receptors came from a middle-aged man with multiple sclerosis.

This clonotype came up many times. This chain links TRBV5-5 with TRBJ2-5, with 8 bases matching TRBD1. CDR3 length: 16 residues. J was trimmed by 5 bases and V by 4 bases; bases with no gene match: 13. Germline V gives CDR1 SGHKS, CDR2 YYEKEE (reference sequence). The CDR3 reads CASSIGTGGVSETQYF. The CDR3 DNA reads as TGTGCCAGCAGCATCGGGACAGGAGGGGTTTCGGAGACCCAGTACTTC.

This clonotype was counted only a few times. The V call is TRBV18, the J call TRBJ2-1, with TRBD2 matching 9 bases. The CDR3 has 16 residues. V shed 6 bases and J 0 bases; nucleotides not matched to a gene: 6. Germline V CDR1 and CDR2: KGHSH, LQKENI. The CDR3 here is CASSSLAGSSYNEQFF. The CDR3 bases are TGTGCCAGCTCGTCCCTAGCGGGGAGCTCCTACAATGAGCAGTTCTTC.

DNA of the CDR3: TGTGCCAGCAGCCAAGATCTTACAGCCTATGGCTACACCTTC. This encodes CASSQDLTAYGYTF. The rearrangement uses TRBV3-1 and TRBJ1-2, with no clear D. Germline-derived CDR1 and CDR2 are LGHDT and YNNKEL (reference sequence). This CDR3 is built from 14 residues. Trimming removed 0 bases at V and 4 bases at J, with 9 bases between.

This clonotype was observed many times. The chain carries TRBV29-1 and TRBJ2-7, with 10 bases lining up with TRBD1. This CDR3 region has 15 residues. Per the germline V gene, CDR1 is SQVTM and CDR2 is ANQGSEA. V lost 3 bases, J lost 5 bases, and 10 bases stayed unmatched. CDR3 residues: CSVDVSRDRGDEQYF. DNA of the CDR3: TGCAGCGTTGACGTTAGTAGGGACAGGGGTGACGAGCAGTACTTC.

There are many counts of this clonotype. V usage is TRBV10-3 and J usage is TRBJ1-5; tentative D call: TRBD1 (5 bases). V dropped 8 bases and J dropped 3 bases, with 11 bases sitting between them. The CDR3 is 13 amino acids. Germline assignment: CDR1 ENHRY and CDR2 SYGVKD. The chain's CDR3 is CAIGTGNNQPQHF. The DNA of the CDR3 is TGTGCCATCGGGACGGGGAACAATCAGCCCCAGCATTTT.

This clonotype was seen many times. The chain uses TRBV18 and TRBJ2-7; D ambiguous. Between the trimmed V and J ends, which lost 4 bases and 0 bases, there was a span of 16 bases. Germline V CDR1 and CDR2: KGHSH, LQKENI. The CDR3 loop spans 16 amino acids. CDR3 coding DNA: TGTGCCAGCTCACGCCCGTCGGGCCCCAACTCCTACGAGCAGTACTTC. As protein: CASSRPSGPNSYEQYF.

This rearrangement joins TRBV3-1 to TRBJ1-1; perhaps TRBD1 as D (5 bases). CDR1 and CDR2 (germline): LGHDT, YNNKEL (reference sequence). The CDR3 spans 12 residues. The V end lost 7 bases, the J end lost 11 bases, and 17 bases lay between the germline ends. The CDR3 bases are TGTGCCAGCACCCAGGGTGATCTTGTGGCTTTCTTT. Translation: CASTQGDLVAFF.

This clonotype was observed many times. The chain uses TRBV4-1 and TRBJ1-1; 10 bases match TRBD1. V gave up 2 bases and J gave up 4 bases; unmatched junction bases: 13. Germline values: CDR1 MGHRA, CDR2 YSYEKL. The CDR3 covers 18 residues. CDR3 in DNA: TGCGCCAGCAGCCAAAGCCCCGGACAGGGGGTGGGGGGCACTGAAGCTTTCTTT. Its protein product is CASSQSPGQGVGGTEAFF.

This clonotype was observed many times. The V gene is TRBV5-1, the J gene TRBJ2-7; D is undetermined. CDR3 length equals 14 residues. Germline values: CDR1 SGHRS, CDR2 YFSETQ. Trimming pared 4 bases from V and 5 bases from J, leaving 16 bases between. CDR3 sequence: CASSATGPRDEQYF. The CDR3 nucleotides are TGCGCCAGCAGCGCTACCGGGCCCCGGGACGAGCAGTACTTC.

This clonotype came up many times. V gene TRBV20-1 combines with J gene TRBJ2-3; possibly TRBD1 or TRBD2 for D (5 bases each). CDR1 DFQATT and CDR2 SNEGSKA come from the germline V gene (reference sequence). The CDR3 extends over 14 amino acids. V gave up 2 bases and J gave up 2 bases, with 11 bases separating them. The CDR3 loop is CSARRGVLTDTQYF. The CDR3 DNA sequence: TGCAGTGCTAGAAGAGGGGTACTCACAGATACGCAGTATTTT.

This clonotype was counted ten times or more. The chain recombines TRBV9 with TRBJ2-2, with D possibly being TRBD2 (5 bases). The germline V gene has CDR1 SGDLS and CDR2 YYNGEE. Trimming removed 0 bases from V and 0 bases from J, with 6 bases in between. The CDR3 sequence is 15 residues long. The CDR3, as DNA: TGTGCCAGCAGCGTAGAGGGAGCGAACACCGGGGAGCTGTTTTTT. This translates into CASSVEGANTGELFF.

Ten or more counts support this clonotype. The rearrangement joins TRBV28 to TRBJ2-7; TRBD1 matches 11 bases. The junction had 7 bases not matched to a gene; V was cut back by 3 bases and J by 0 bases. Germline CDR1 and CDR2: MDHEN and SYDVKM. This CDR3 has 17 residues. The CDR3 protein is CASSFPSGTGGSYEQYF. The CDR3, as DNA: TGTGCCAGCAGTTTCCCCTCGGGGACAGGGGGCTCCTACGAGCAGTACTTC.

This clonotype has a count of ten or more. The chain joins TRBV20-1 to TRBJ1-2; no clear D. The CDR3 loop spans 11 amino acids. The germline V gene encodes CDR1 DFQATT and CDR2 SNEGSKA (reference sequence). Between the trimmed V and J ends, which lost 7 bases and 8 bases, there was a span of 14 bases. CDR3 protein: CSVWAEGGYTF. As DNA, the CDR3 is TGCAGTGTTTGGGCGGAGGGCGGCTACACCTTC.

This clonotype was seen repeatedly, ten times or more. An end of the junction differs from the germline gene, which may be a read error. The chain recombines TRBV28 with TRBJ1-5, with 7 bases fitting TRBD1. The CDR3 extends over 12 amino acids. Germline loops: CDR1 MDHEN, CDR2 SYDVKM. The DNA of the CDR3 is TGTGCCAGCAGTACAGGGGTCCAGCCCCAGAATTTT. It codes for CASSTGVQPQNF.

This clonotype was detected many times. The chain has TRBV5-1 and TRBJ1-1, with D possibly being TRBD1 (6 bases). In germline, CDR1 is SGHRS, CDR2 YFSETQ. The V end lost 7 bases, the J end lost 1 base, and 11 bases lay between the germline ends. The CDR3 runs 13 residues. The CDR3 nucleotides read TGCGCCAGCCGACAGGACTCGAACACTGAAGCTTTCTTT. It is translated as CASRQDSNTEAFF.